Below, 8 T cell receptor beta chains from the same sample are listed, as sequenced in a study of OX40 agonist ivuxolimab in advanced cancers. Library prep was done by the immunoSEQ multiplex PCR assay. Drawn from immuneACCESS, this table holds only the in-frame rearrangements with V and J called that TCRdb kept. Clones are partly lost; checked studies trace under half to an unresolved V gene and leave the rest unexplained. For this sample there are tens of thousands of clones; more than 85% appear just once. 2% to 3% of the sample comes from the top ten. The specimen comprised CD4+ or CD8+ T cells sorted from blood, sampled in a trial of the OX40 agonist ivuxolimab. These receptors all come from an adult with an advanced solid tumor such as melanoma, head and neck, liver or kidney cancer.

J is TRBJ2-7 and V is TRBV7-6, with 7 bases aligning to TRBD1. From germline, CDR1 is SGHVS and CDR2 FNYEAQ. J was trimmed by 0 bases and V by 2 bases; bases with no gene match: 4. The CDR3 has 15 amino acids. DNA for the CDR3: TGTGCCAGCAGCTTAACGGACAGGTACTCCTACGAGCAGTACTTC. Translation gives CASSLTDRYSYEQYF. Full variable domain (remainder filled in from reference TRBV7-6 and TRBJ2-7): GAGVSQSPRYKVTKRGQDVALRCDPISGHVSLYWYRQALGQGPEFLTYFNYEAQQDKSGLPNDRFSAERPEGSISTLTIQRTEQRDSAMYRCASSLTDRYSYEQYFGPGTRLTVT.

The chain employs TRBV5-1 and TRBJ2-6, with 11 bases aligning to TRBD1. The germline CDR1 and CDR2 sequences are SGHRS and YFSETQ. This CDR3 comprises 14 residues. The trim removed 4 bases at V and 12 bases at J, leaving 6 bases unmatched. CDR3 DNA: TGCGCCAGCAGCAATCCCGGGACAGGGGGCGTCCTGACTTTC. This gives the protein CASSNPGTGGVLTF.

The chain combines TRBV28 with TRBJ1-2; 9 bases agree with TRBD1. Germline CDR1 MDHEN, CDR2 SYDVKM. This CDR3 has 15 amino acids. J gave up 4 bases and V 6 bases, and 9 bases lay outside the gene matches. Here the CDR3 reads CASRPYRGQSYGYTF. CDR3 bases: TGTGCCAGCAGGCCCTACAGGGGGCAGAGCTATGGCTACACCTTC.

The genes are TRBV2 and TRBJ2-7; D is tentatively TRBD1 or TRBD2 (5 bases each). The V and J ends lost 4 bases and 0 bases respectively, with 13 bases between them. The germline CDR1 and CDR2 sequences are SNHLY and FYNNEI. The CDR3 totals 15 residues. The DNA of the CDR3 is TGTGCCAGCAGTGCCGGGACGACCAGCTCCTACGAGCAGTACTTC. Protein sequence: CASSAGTTSSYEQYF.

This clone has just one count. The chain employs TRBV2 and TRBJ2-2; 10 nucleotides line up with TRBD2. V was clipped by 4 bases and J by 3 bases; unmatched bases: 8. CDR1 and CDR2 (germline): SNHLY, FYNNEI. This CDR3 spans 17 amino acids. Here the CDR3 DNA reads TGTGCCAGCAGTGGGACTAGCGGAGGGGAGGACACCGGGGAGCTGTTTTTT. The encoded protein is CASSGTSGGEDTGELFF.

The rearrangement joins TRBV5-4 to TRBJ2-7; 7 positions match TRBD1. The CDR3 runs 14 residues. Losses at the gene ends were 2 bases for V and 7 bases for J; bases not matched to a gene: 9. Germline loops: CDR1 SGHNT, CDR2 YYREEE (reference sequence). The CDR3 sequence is CASSFSGGVGEQYF. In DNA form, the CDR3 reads TGTGCCAGCAGCTTTTCAGGGGGAGTTGGTGAGCAGTACTTC. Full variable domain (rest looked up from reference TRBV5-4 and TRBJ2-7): ETGVTQSPTHLIKTRGQQVTLRCSSQSGHNTVSWYQQALGQGPQFIFQYYREEENGRGNFPPRFSGLQFPNYSSELNVNALELDDSALYLCASSFSGGVGEQYFGPGTRLTVT.

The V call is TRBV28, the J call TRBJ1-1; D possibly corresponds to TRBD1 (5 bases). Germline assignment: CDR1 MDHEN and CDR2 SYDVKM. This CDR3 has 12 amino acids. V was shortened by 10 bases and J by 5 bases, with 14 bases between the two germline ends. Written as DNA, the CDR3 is TGTGCCACCTATCGACAGTTAACTGAAGCTTTCTTT. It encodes CATYRQLTEAFF.

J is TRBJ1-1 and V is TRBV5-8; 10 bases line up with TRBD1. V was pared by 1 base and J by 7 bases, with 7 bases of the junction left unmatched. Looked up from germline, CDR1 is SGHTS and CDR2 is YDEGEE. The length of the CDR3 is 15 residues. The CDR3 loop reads CASSLRGTGVGEAFF. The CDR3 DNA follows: TGTGCCAGCAGCTTGCGGGGGACAGGGGTTGGTGAAGCTTTCTTT.